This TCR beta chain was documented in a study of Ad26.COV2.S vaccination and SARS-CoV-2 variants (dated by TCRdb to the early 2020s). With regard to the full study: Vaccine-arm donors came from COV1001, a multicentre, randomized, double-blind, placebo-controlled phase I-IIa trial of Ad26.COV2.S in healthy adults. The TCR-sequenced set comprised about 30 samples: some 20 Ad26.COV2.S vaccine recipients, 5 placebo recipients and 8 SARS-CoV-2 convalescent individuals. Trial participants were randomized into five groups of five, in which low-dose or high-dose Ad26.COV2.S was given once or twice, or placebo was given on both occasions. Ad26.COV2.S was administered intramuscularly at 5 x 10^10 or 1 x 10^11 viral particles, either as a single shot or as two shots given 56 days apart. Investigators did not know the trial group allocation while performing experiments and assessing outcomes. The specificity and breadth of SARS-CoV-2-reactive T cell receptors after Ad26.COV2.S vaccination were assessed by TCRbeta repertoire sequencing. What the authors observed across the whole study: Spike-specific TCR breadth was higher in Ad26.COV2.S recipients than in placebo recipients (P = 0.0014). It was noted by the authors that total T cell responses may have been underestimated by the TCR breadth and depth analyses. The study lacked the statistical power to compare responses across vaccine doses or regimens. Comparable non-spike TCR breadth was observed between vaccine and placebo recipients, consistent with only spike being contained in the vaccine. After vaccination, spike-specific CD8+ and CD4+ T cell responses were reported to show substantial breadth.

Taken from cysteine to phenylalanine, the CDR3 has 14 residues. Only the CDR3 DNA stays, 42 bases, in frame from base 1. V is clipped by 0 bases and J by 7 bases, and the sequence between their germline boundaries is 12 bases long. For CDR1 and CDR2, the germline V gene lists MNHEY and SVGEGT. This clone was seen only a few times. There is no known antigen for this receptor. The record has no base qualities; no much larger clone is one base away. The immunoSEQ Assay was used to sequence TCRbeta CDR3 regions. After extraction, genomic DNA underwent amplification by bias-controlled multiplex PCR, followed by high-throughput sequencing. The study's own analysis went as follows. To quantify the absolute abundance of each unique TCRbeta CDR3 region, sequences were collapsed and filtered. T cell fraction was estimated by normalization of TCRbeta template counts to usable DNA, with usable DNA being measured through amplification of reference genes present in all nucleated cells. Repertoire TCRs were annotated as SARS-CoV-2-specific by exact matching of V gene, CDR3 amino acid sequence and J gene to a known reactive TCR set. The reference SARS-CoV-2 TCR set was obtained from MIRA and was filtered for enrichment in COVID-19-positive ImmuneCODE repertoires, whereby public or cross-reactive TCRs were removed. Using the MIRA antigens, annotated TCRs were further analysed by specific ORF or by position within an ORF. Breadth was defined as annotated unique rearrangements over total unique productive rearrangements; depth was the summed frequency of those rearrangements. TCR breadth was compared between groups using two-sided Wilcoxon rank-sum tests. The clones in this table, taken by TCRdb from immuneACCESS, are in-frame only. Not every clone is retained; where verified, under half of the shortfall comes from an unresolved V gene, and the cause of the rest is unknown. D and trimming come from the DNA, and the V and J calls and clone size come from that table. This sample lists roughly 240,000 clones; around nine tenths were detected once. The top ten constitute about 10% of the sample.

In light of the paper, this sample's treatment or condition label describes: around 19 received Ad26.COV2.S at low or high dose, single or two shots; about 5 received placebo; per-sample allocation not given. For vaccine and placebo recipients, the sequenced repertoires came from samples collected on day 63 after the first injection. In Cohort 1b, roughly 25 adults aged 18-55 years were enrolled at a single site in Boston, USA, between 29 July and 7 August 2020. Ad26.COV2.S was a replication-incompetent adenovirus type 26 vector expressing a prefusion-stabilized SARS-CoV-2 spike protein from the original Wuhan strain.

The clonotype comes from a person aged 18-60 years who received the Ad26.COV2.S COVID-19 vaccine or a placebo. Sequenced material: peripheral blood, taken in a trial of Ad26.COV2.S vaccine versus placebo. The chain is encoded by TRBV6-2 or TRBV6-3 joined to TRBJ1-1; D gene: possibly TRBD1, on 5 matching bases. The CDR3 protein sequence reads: CASSYSITRGEAFF. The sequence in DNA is TGTGCCAGCAGTTACTCGATCACAAGGGGTGAAGCTTTCTTT.